One sample yielded the 14 T cell receptor beta chains listed below, sequenced in a study of CD8 T cells in ankylosing spondylitis. No antigen has been identified for these receptors. One entry per CDR3 protein, called by TCRdb with MiXCR from the 5' RACE reads. The top ten clones hold 6.8% of a sample with about 540,000 distinct CDR3 sequences, 10% to 15% of them seen once. General observations from the study: Blood of patients with ankylosing spondylitis appeared to be characterized by a TCR beta motif of several highly homologous variants.

What was sequenced was blood, either unsorted or a sorted T cell fraction (not recorded which). Receptor source: a male donor with ankylosing spondylitis.

This clonotype was seen at least ten times. The V call is TRBV20-1, the J call TRBJ2-1; weak D call: TRBD1 (5 bases). The CDR3 has 11 amino acids. Trimming stripped 5 bases from V and 7 bases from J, with 9 bases between. Germline V gene data show CDR1 as DFQATT and CDR2 as SNEGSKA (reference sequence). The CDR3 coding sequence is TGCAGTGCTCGTCGACAGAATGAGCAGTTCTTC. This encodes CSARRQNEQFF.

This clonotype showed up just a few times. The chain uses TRBV3-1 and TRBJ1-1, with D possibly TRBD1 on 5 matching bases. Germline V gives CDR1 LGHDT, CDR2 YNNKEL (reference sequence). The CDR3 runs to 14 residues. V lost 2 bases and J lost 5, with 12 bases in between. CDR3 in amino acids: CASSQQGLWTEAFF. In nucleotides, the CDR3 is TGTGCCAGCAGCCAACAGGGTCTCTGGACTGAAGCTTTCTTT.

The chain recombines TRBV5-5 with TRBJ2-7; 7 bases match TRBD1. Germline V gene data show CDR1 as SGHKS and CDR2 as YYEKEE (reference sequence). CDR3 length equals 18 residues. V was pared by 1 base and J by 1 base, with 14 bases of the junction left unmatched. The CDR3 spells CASSLRTGPYVGSYEQYV. DNA for the CDR3: TGTGCCAGCAGCTTGAGGACAGGCCCTTACGTGGGATCCTACGAGCAGTACGTC.

This clonotype appeared a few times. This sequence joins TRBV20-1 and TRBJ2-2, with TRBD1 matching over 7 bases. Germline CDR1 and CDR2: DFQATT and SNEGSKA (reference sequence). The V and J ends lost 2 bases and 5 bases, in that order; junction bases with no gene match: 5. This CDR3 is built from 14 residues. In DNA form, the CDR3 reads TGCAGTGCTAGAATCGACAGGGAGACCGGGGAGCTGTTTTTT. Amino acids: CSARIDRETGELFF.

Ten or more counts support this clonotype. The chain combines TRBV5-1 with TRBJ2-7; D gene unclear. Germline CDR1 SGHRS, CDR2 YFSETQ. The V gene lost 4 bases and the J gene lost 3 bases, with 5 bases spanning the gap. This CDR3 has 11 amino acids. In DNA form, the CDR3 reads TGCGCCAGCAGCGTAGACTACGAGCAGTACTTC. Residues: CASSVDYEQYF.

V is TRBV18 and J is TRBJ2-3, with D maybe TRBD1 (5 bases). Germline loops: CDR1 KGHSH, CDR2 LQKENI. Deletions cut 0 bases from V and 3 bases from J, with 10 bases between. The CDR3 runs 15 residues. The CDR3 DNA reads TGTGCCAGCTCACCACCGGGGCTCAGGACAGATACGCAGTATTTT. Protein sequence: CASSPPGLRTDTQYF.

This clonotype was picked up many times. The chain carries TRBV5-1 and TRBJ1-1; D remains ambiguous. The CDR3 has 13 amino acids. V was pared by 3 bases and J by 1 base, with 7 bases between. CDR1 is SGHRS, CDR2 YFSETQ, per germline. This chain's CDR3 is CASSSAGNTEAFF. The DNA of the CDR3 is TGCGCCAGCAGCTCGGCGGGGAACACTGAAGCTTTCTTT. The entire variable domain, with the rest obtained from reference TRBV5-1 and TRBJ1-1, is as follows: KAGVTQTPRYLIKTRGQQVTLSCSPISGHRSVSWYQQTPGQGLQFLFEYFSETQRNKGNFPGRFSGRQFSNSRSEMNVSTLELGDSALYLCASSSAGNTEAFFGQGTRLTVV.

Regarding this clonotype: The junction and the germline gene differ at one end; a read error may be behind it. V usage is TRBV12-3 or TRBV12-4 and J usage is TRBJ2-7; TRBD2 matches at 9 bases. This CDR3 is 15 amino acids long. CDR3 protein: CACRPGLAGPYEQYF. The DNA of the CDR3 is TGTGCCTGCAGGCCTGGGCTAGCGGGACCTTACGAGCAGTACTTC.

This clonotype was found a few times. This rearrangement joins TRBV29-1 to TRBJ2-2; 8 nucleotides match TRBD1. The trim removed 7 bases at V and 5 bases at J, leaving 6 bases unmatched. The CDR3 runs 13 residues. Germline-derived CDR1 and CDR2 are SQVTM and ANQGSEA. CDR3 sequence: CSARTGQTGELFF. The CDR3 region has the DNA TGCAGCGCTCGGACAGGGCAGACCGGGGAGCTGTTTTTT.

This clonotype has more than one count but fewer than ten. The chain recombines TRBV7-2 with TRBJ2-3; possible D gene TRBD2, 6 bases. This CDR3 contains 13 residues. Trimming left V 5 bases short and J 7 bases short, with 13 bases between. The V gene's germline CDR1 is SGHTA and CDR2 FQGNSA. The CDR3 nucleotides are TGTGCCAGCAGCGAGGAGGGTTTTAATACGCAGTATTTT. It specifies CASSEEGFNTQYF.

Ten or more counts support this clonotype. The chain combines TRBV3-1 with TRBJ2-1, with 10 bases matching TRBD2. J lost 9 bases, V lost 4 bases, and 9 bases had no gene match. CDR3 length: 15 residues. Germline lookup yields CDR1 LGHDT and CDR2 YNNKEL (reference sequence). CDR3 loop: CASSPAAGGFFEQFF. The CDR3 DNA follows: TGTGCCAGCAGCCCCGCAGCGGGAGGGTTCTTTGAGCAGTTCTTC.

This clonotype was picked up a small number of times. The J gene is TRBJ2-5, the V gene TRBV19; 8 positions match TRBD1. Germline assignment: CDR1 LNHDA and CDR2 SQIVND (reference sequence). With V trimmed by 3 bases and J by 0 bases, 6 bases remained unmatched. The CDR3 runs to 16 residues. As DNA, the CDR3 is TGTGCCAGTAGTATGATGACAGGGGCCGACCAAGAGACCCAGTACTTC. Translation: CASSMMTGADQETQYF.

There are many counts of this clonotype. The gene calls are TRBV29-1 and TRBJ2-5, with D possibly matching TRBD2 (7 bases). The CDR3 extends over 14 amino acids. V lost 3 bases and J lost 2, with 13 bases in between. CDR1 and CDR2 from the germline V gene are SQVTM and ANQGSEA. Here the CDR3 reads CSVDAGGRQETQYF. The CDR3 DNA follows: TGCAGCGTTGATGCCGGGGGGCGGCAAGAGACCCAGTACTTC.

The genes are TRBV5-1 and TRBJ1-1, with D perhaps matching TRBD1 (5 bases). Germline-derived CDR1 and CDR2 are SGHRS and YFSETQ. Trimming stripped 2 bases from V and 4 bases from J, with 12 bases between. The CDR3 contains 14 residues. CDR3 region: CASSLDQGITEAFF. CDR3 sequence (DNA): TGCGCCAGCAGCTTAGATCAGGGCATCACTGAAGCTTTCTTT.